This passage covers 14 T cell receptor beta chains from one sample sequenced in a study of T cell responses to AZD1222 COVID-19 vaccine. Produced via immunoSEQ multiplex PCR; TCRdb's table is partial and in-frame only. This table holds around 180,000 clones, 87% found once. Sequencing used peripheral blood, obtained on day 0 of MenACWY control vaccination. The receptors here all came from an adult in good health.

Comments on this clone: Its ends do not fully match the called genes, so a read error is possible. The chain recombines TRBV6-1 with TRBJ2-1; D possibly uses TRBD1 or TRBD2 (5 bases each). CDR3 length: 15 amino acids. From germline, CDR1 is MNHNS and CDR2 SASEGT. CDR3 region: CASNERGVTYNEQFF. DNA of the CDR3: TGTGCCAGCAATGAACGAGGGGTTACCTACAATGAGCAGTTCTTC.

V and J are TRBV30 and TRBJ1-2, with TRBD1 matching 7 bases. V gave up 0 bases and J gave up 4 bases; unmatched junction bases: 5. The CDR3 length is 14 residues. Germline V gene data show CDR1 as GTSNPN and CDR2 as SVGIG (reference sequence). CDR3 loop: CAWSVGQGGYGYTF. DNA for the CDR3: TGTGCCTGGAGTGTCGGGCAGGGGGGCTATGGCTACACCTTC.

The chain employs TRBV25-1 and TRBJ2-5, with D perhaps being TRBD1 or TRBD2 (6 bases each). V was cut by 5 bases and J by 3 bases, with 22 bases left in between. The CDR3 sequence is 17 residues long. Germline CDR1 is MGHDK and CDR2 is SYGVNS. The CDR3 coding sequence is TGTGCCAGCAGTTCCTTAACTGGAGGGGGGACGGAAGAGACCCAGTACTTC. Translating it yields CASSSLTGGGTEETQYF.

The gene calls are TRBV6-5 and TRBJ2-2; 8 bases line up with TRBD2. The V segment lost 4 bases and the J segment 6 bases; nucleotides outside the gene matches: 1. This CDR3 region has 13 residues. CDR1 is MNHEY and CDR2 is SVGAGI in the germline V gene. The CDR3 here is CASSSGGAGELFF. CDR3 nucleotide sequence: TGTGCCAGCAGTTCCGGGGGGGCCGGGGAGCTGTTTTTT.

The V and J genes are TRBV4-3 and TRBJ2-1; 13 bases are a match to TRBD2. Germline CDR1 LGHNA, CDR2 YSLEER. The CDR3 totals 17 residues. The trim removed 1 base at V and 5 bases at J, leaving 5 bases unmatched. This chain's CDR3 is CASSQAGTSGVDNEQFF. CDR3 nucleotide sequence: TGCGCCAGCAGCCAAGCCGGGACTAGCGGGGTTGACAATGAGCAGTTCTTC.

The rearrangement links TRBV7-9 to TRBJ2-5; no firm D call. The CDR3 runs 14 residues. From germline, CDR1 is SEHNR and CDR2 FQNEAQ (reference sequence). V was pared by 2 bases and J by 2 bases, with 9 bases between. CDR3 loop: CASSLNSYQETQYF. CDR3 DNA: TGTGCCAGCAGCTTAAACTCATATCAAGAGACCCAGTACTTC.

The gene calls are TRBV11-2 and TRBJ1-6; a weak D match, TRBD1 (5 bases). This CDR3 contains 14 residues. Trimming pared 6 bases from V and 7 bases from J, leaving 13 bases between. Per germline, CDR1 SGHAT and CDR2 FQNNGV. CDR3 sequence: CASSQGAQNSPLHF. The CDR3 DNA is TGTGCCAGCAGTCAAGGGGCGCAAAATTCACCCCTCCACTTT.

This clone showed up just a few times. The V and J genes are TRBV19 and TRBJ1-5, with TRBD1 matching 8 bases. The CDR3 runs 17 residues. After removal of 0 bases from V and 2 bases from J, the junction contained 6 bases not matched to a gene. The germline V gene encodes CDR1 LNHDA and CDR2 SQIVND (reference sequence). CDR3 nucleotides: TGTGCCAGTAGTATAGATCCAAAGACAGGGGGCAATCAGCCCCAGCATTTT. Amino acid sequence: CASSIDPKTGGNQPQHF. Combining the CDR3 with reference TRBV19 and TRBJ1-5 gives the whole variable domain DGGITQSPKYLFRKEGQNVTLSCEQNLNHDAMYWYRQDPGQGLRLIYYSQIVNDFQKGDIAEGYSVSREKKESFPLTVTSAQKNPTAFYLCASSIDPKTGGNQPQHFGDGTRLSIL.

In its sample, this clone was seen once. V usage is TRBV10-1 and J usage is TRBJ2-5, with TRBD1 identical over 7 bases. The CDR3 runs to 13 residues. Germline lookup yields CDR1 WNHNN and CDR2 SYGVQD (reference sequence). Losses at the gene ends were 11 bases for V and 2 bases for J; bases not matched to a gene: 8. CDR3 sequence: CALIGDSQETQYF. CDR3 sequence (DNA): TGCGCCCTTATTGGGGACAGTCAAGAGACCCAGTACTTC.

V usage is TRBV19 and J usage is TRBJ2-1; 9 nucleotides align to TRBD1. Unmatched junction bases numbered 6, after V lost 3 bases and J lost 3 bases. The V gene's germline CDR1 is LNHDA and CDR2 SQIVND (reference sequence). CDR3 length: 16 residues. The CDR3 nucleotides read TGTGCCAGTAGTATCGGGGGACAGGGAATCTACAATGAGCAGTTCTTC. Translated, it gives CASSIGGQGIYNEQFF.

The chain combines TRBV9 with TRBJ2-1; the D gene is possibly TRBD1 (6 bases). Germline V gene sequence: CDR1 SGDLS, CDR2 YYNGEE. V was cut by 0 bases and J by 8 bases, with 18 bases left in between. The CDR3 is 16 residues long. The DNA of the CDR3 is TGTGCCAGCAGCGTAGCTGACAGGACCCTTCGGCATGAGCAGTTCTTC. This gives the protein CASSVADRTLRHEQFF.

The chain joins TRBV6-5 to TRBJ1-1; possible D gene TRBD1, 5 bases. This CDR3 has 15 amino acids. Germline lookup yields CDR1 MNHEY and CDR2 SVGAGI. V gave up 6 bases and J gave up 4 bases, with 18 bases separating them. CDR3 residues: CASRPLGVRGTEAFF. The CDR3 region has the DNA TGTGCCAGCAGGCCACTAGGGGTCCGGGGCACTGAAGCTTTCTTT.

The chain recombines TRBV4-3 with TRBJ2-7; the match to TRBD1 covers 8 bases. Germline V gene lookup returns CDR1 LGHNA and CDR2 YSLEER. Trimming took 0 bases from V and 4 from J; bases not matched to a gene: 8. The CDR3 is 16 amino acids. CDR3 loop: CASSQDGTGLKYEQYF. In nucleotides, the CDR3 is TGCGCCAGCAGCCAAGATGGGACAGGTTTGAAGTACGAGCAGTACTTC.

CDR3 in amino acids: CASSLARVDTQYF. As DNA, the CDR3 is TGCGCCAGCAGCTTGGCCAGGGTAGATACGCAGTATTTT. V is TRBV5-1 and J is TRBJ2-3; D possibly corresponds to TRBD1 (5 bases). CDR1 and CDR2 (germline): SGHRS, YFSETQ. Trimming shortened V by 0 bases and J by 5 bases, and 7 bases separated the two germline ends. CDR3 size: 13 residues.